The next 16 T cell receptor beta chains were all read from a single sample in a study of vaccination and CD4 T cells after COVID-19. Cultured CD4+ T cell DNA was sequenced using the Oncomine TCR Beta short-read assay. In TCRdb, the PCR reads were re-called with MiXCR into one record per CDR3 protein. The table has around 14,000 distinct CDR3 sequences, approximately 53% seen once; the top ten hold over 9.5%. These TCRs are of unknown antigen specificity. The treatment is: approximately 9-day PBMC culture with coronavirus spike peptide pools or control peptides (ViraFEST assay). Sequences were obtained from CD4+ T cells from blood, cultured in vitro. The receptors stem from a human donor who had recovered from COVID-19.

This clonotype has more than one count but fewer than ten. The gene calls are TRBV20-1 and TRBJ2-2; the D is unclear. Trimming took off 1 base at V and 2 bases at J, with 11 bases between the two ends. The CDR3 is 15 residues long. The germline V gene encodes CDR1 DFQATT and CDR2 SNEGSKA (reference sequence). CDR3 region: CSARVSAANTGELFF. The CDR3 DNA follows: TGCAGTGCTAGAGTGAGTGCGGCTAACACCGGGGAGCTGTTTTTT.

In its sample, this clonotype was seen a few times. This sequence joins TRBV20-1 and TRBJ2-3; TRBD2 might be the D (6 bases). The CDR3 runs to 15 residues. CDR1 DFQATT and CDR2 SNEGSKA come from the germline V gene (reference sequence). V was trimmed by 6 bases and J by 1 base, leaving 17 bases between them. CDR3 bases: TGCAGTGCGGAACGGGGAGGAGGTCGCACAGATACGCAGTATTTT. It yields the protein CSAERGGGRTDTQYF.

There are a few counts of this clonotype. The gene calls are TRBV20-1 and TRBJ1-2; 10 bases line up with TRBD1. CDR3 length: 14 residues. The trim removed 0 bases at V and 4 bases at J, leaving 2 bases unmatched. The germline CDR1 and CDR2 sequences are DFQATT and SNEGSKA (reference sequence). Written as DNA, the CDR3 is TGCAGTGCTAGAGAAGACAGGGGGCTCTATGGCTACACCTTC. Translating gives CSAREDRGLYGYTF.

This chain connects TRBV11-3 to TRBJ2-3, with D perhaps matching TRBD2 (6 bases). Trimming cost V 5 bases and J 11 bases, with 17 bases left between them. The length of the CDR3 is 13 residues. Germline V gene sequence: CDR1 SGHNT, CDR2 YENEEA. The CDR3 protein is CASSPGPWREQYF. The CDR3 DNA is TGTGCCAGCAGCCCCGGTCCTTGGCGGGAGCAGTATTTT.

This clonotype was counted only a few times. The chain is built from TRBV5-4 and TRBJ1-2; possibly TRBD1 for D (6 bases). The CDR3 sequence is 14 residues long. The V end was cut by 4 bases, the J end by 0 bases, with 10 bases between. CDR1 and CDR2 from the germline V gene are SGHNT and YYREEE (reference sequence). The CDR3: CASSEDSTNYGYTF. The CDR3 DNA reads as TGTGCCAGCAGCGAGGACAGCACTAACTATGGCTACACCTTC.

This chain uses TRBV15 with TRBJ2-6; D unresolved. V was pared by 0 bases and J by 0 bases, with 6 bases between. The CDR3 spans 16 residues. From germline, CDR1 is LNHNV and CDR2 YYDKDF (reference sequence). The CDR3 spells CATSRDRASGANVLTF. CDR3 DNA: TGTGCCACCAGCAGAGATCGCGCCTCTGGGGCCAACGTCCTGACTTTC.

To note about this clonotype: Germline is not matched at one junction end, which may reflect a read error. The chain carries TRBV20-1 and TRBJ1-6; D unclear. There are 16 residues in the CDR3. The germline V gene has CDR1 DFQATT and CDR2 SNEGSKA (reference sequence). The CDR3 loop reads CSARKTLSSYNSLLHF. Written as DNA, the CDR3 is TGCAGTGCTAGGAAAACGCTGAGCTCCTATAATTCACTCCTCCACTTT.

This clonotype appeared a few times. The chain recombines TRBV15 with TRBJ2-3; D unclear. The CDR3 runs 13 residues. The V and J ends lost 5 bases and 4 bases respectively, with 10 bases between them. CDR1 is LNHNV and CDR2 is YYDKDF in the germline V gene (reference sequence). For the CDR3, the DNA is TGTGCCACCAGCGTCTTTGGCGCAGATACGCAGTATTTT. Translating it yields CATSVFGADTQYF.

This clonotype occurred a few times. The chain recombines TRBV28 with TRBJ1-5; 7 nucleotides align to TRBD1. The germline gives CDR1 MDHEN, CDR2 SYDVKM. V dropped 3 bases and J dropped 1; count of bases not matched to a gene: 9. The CDR3 length is 17 residues. CDR3 protein: CASSLYRDSVSNQPQHF. The CDR3 DNA is TGTGCCAGCAGTTTGTACCGGGACAGTGTAAGCAATCAGCCCCAGCATTTT.

V usage is TRBV11-2 and J usage is TRBJ2-2; 7 bases map to TRBD1. V trimming: 1 base; J trimming: 2 bases; junction bases outside the gene matches: 1. The CDR3 has 15 amino acids. Germline CDR1 is SGHAT and CDR2 is FQNNGV. CDR3 in DNA: TGTGCCAGCAGCTTAGGAGGGGGCAACACCGGGGAGCTGTTTTTT. Protein product: CASSLGGGNTGELFF.

Only a few counts were recorded for this clonotype. The chain couples TRBV6-1 to TRBJ1-1, with 9 positions matching TRBD1. The ends lost 6 bases at V and 10 bases at J; junction bases unmatched: 15. Germline V gives CDR1 MNHNS, CDR2 SASEGT. The CDR3 extends over 15 amino acids. CDR3 DNA: TGTGCCAGCAGACCACCGGGACAGGGTATTTGGGCAGCTTTCTTT. Protein sequence: CASRPPGQGIWAAFF.

This clonotype was seen more than once but under ten times. A read error may account for a junction end that differs from germline. The CDR3 DNA is TGCAGTGCTGGAGACATTCAGGAGACCCAGTACTTC. Encoded protein: CSAGDIQETQYF. V is TRBV20-1 and J is TRBJ2-5; D remains ambiguous. The CDR3 has 12 residues. Germline V CDR1 and CDR2: DFQATT, SNEGSKA (reference sequence).

This clonotype turned up a few times. CDR3 protein: CASSLAHQETQYF. The CDR3 DNA reads TGTGCCAGCAGCTTAGCCCATCAAGAGACCCAGTACTTC. This sequence joins TRBV7-2 and TRBJ2-5; D is uncertain. CDR1 is SGHTA, CDR2 FQGNSA, per germline. This CDR3 is built from 13 residues. Between the trimmed V and J ends, which lost 0 bases and 2 bases, there was a span of 4 bases.

The chain employs TRBV27 and TRBJ1-5; D possibly corresponds to TRBD1 (5 bases). In germline, CDR1 is MNHEY, CDR2 SMNVEV (reference sequence). Trimming pared 3 bases from V and 2 bases from J, leaving 14 bases between. The length of the CDR3 is 16 residues. In DNA form, the CDR3 reads TGTGCCAGCAGTTTTATTTTCAGGGAGGGCAATCAGCCCCAGCATTTT. Encoded protein: CASSFIFREGNQPQHF.

The chain carries TRBV10-3 and TRBJ1-5; perhaps TRBD1 as D (6 bases). The CDR3 length is 15 residues. Trimming cost V 0 bases and J 3 bases, with 9 bases left between them. Per the germline V gene, CDR1 is ENHRY and CDR2 is SYGVKD. The CDR3, as DNA: TGTGCCATCAGTGAGTCCGACAGGCACAATCAGCCCCAGCATTTT. Amino acid sequence: CAISESDRHNQPQHF.

The rearrangement uses TRBV7-2 and TRBJ2-7; D perhaps matches TRBD2 (6 bases). The V and J ends lost 3 bases and 0 bases respectively, with 12 bases between them. CDR3 length: 15 amino acids. The germline gives CDR1 SGHTA, CDR2 FQGNSA. CDR3 region: CASSFGRGNSYEQYF. CDR3 sequence (DNA): TGTGCCAGCAGCTTTGGGCGGGGAAACTCCTACGAGCAGTACTTC.